The 27 T cell receptor beta chains below come from one sample, sequenced in a study of monozygotic twins with inflammatory bowel disease. TCRdb re-called the 5' RACE reads; one entry per CDR3 protein, DNA not given. This sample's clone table lists about 420,000 distinct CDR3 sequences. Sequenced: blood. The receptors were gathered from a human donor with ulcerative colitis or Crohn's disease, or a healthy co-twin of an affected twin (not recorded which).

The chain carries TRBV30 and TRBJ1-4; TCRdb lists TRBD1, though no DNA is available to test this call. From germline, CDR1 is GTSNPN and CDR2 SVGIG (reference sequence). The CDR3 runs 16 residues. The CDR3 loop is CAWSGALGRTNEKLFF.

The chain is built from TRBV11-1 and TRBJ2-5; TCRdb proposes TRBD2, but this gene call is untestable without DNA. The length of the CDR3 is 15 residues. Germline V gene lookup returns CDR1 SGHAT and CDR2 FQDESV (reference sequence). CDR3 in amino acids: CASTLRLAGAETQYF.

The V gene is TRBV2, the J gene TRBJ1-5; TCRdb returns TRBD1, unconfirmable since there is no DNA. The V gene's germline CDR1 is SNHLY and CDR2 FYNNEI. This CDR3 is built from 14 residues. The CDR3 spells CASSLTVGNQPQHF.

The chain is built from TRBV7-2 and TRBJ2-1. Per the germline V gene, CDR1 is SGHTA and CDR2 is FQGNSA. CDR3 length: 15 residues. CDR3 sequence reads: CASSSTRRPYNEQFF.

The V and J genes are TRBV10-3 and TRBJ2-5. CDR1 ENHRY and CDR2 SYGVKD come from the germline V gene. CDR3 length: 12 amino acids. The CDR3 here is CAISGKEETQYF.

The gene calls are TRBV5-5 and TRBJ1-5; no DNA is available, so the TRBD1 call from TCRdb remains unchecked. Germline V gene data show CDR1 as SGHKS and CDR2 as YYEKEE (reference sequence). This CDR3 comprises 14 residues. CDR3 amino acids: CTSSLGGARQPQHF.

J is TRBJ2-5 and V is TRBV28; no DNA is available, so the TRBD1 call from TCRdb remains unchecked. The CDR3 is 14 amino acids. Per the germline V gene, CDR1 is MDHEN and CDR2 is SYDVKM. The CDR3 loop reads CASSPTGIYETQYF.

This chain uses TRBV20-1 with TRBJ2-1. Germline assignment: CDR1 DFQATT and CDR2 SNEGSKA (reference sequence). The CDR3 covers 11 residues. CDR3 in amino acids: CSAVGNDEQFF.

The chain recombines TRBV28 with TRBJ1-1; no DNA is available, so the TRBD1 call from TCRdb remains unchecked. Germline CDR1 and CDR2: MDHEN and SYDVKM. CDR3 length: 14 residues. This chain's CDR3 is CASSSVGRGTEAFF. The full variable domain, completed using reference TRBV28 and TRBJ1-1, is DVKVTQSSRYLVKRTGEKVFLECVQDMDHENMFWYRQDPGLGLRLIYFSYDVKMKEKGDIPEGYSVSREKKERFSLILESASTNQTSMYLCASSSVGRGTEAFFGQGTRLTVV.

The CDR3 sequence is CASSHRDSSSYEQYF. The gene calls are TRBV7-9 and TRBJ2-7; TCRdb indicates TRBD1, and absent DNA this call remains unverified. Germline-derived CDR1 and CDR2 are SEHNR and FQNEAQ (reference sequence). CDR3 length: 15 amino acids.

The chain is built from TRBV20-1 and TRBJ2-3; TCRdb selects TRBD2, and the lack of DNA leaves this call unchecked. Germline V lookup: CDR1 DFQATT, CDR2 SNEGSKA (reference sequence). The CDR3 loop spans 13 amino acids. CDR3: CSAREGHPDTQYF.

The chain couples TRBV3-1 to TRBJ2-5. The CDR3 is 14 amino acids. Germline V gene lookup returns CDR1 LGHDT and CDR2 YNNKEL (reference sequence). The CDR3 loop reads CASSFRNVVETQYF.

The chain uses TRBV7-2 and TRBJ2-1; TCRdb designates TRBD2, a call that cannot be tested without DNA. The CDR3 is 18 residues long. From germline, CDR1 is SGHTA and CDR2 FQGNSA. CDR3 amino acids: CASSLAPGSGSPRDEQFF.

This chain's CDR3 is CAWSVSRHEQYF. The chain employs TRBV30 and TRBJ2-7. The CDR3 is 12 amino acids. Germline loops: CDR1 GTSNPN, CDR2 SVGIG (reference sequence).

The chain employs TRBV20-1 and TRBJ2-1; TCRdb lists TRBD2, though no DNA is available to test this call. Germline V gene data show CDR1 as DFQATT and CDR2 as SNEGSKA (reference sequence). CDR3 size: 13 residues. CDR3: CSARTSGRAHEFF.

The CDR3 sequence: CASSSDRANGYTF. The J gene is TRBJ1-2, the V gene TRBV12-3 or TRBV12-4; as DNA is missing, the TRBD1 call by TCRdb cannot be tested. This CDR3 is 13 amino acids long.

This chain joins TRBV20-1 and TRBJ1-1; as DNA is missing, the TRBD1 call by TCRdb cannot be tested. Per the germline V gene, CDR1 is DFQATT and CDR2 is SNEGSKA (reference sequence). CDR3 length: 14 amino acids. The CDR3 loop reads CSACPRGGNTEAFF.

The rearrangement joins TRBV30 to TRBJ2-1; TCRdb's D gene call, TRBD2, goes unchecked for lack of DNA. This CDR3 has 12 amino acids. Germline CDR1 and CDR2: GTSNPN and SVGIG (reference sequence). CDR3 sequence: CAWQPSANEQFF.

The gene calls are TRBV20-1 and TRBJ2-6. The CDR3 is 15 residues long. Germline values: CDR1 DFQATT, CDR2 SNEGSKA (reference sequence). The CDR3 is CSARGGDSGANVLTF.

The rearrangement links TRBV27 to TRBJ1-1; TCRdb names TRBD1, which stays unverified in the absence of DNA. The CDR3 spans 17 residues. Germline CDR1 MNHEY, CDR2 SMNVEV (reference sequence). The CDR3 sequence: CASSLQRTSRDDTEAFF.

The gene calls are TRBV7-8 and TRBJ2-1; lacking DNA, the TRBD2 call made by TCRdb goes unchecked. Germline CDR1 reads SGHVS; CDR2 reads FQNEAQ. The length of the CDR3 is 17 residues. CDR3 loop: CASSRDFGTSSYNEQFF.

The chain combines TRBV11-1 with TRBJ2-3; the TCRdb D gene call, TRBD1, has no DNA to confirm it. Germline V gene lookup returns CDR1 SGHAT and CDR2 FQDESV (reference sequence). The CDR3 length is 18 residues. CDR3 protein: CASSLTDRGRFGTDTQYF.

J is TRBJ2-3 and V is TRBV7-2; TCRdb's assignment of TRBD2 cannot be checked, as there is no DNA. The length of the CDR3 is 17 residues. The germline V gene encodes CDR1 SGHTA and CDR2 FQGNSA. The CDR3 sequence: CASSLGGLAGASDTQYF.

The V and J genes are TRBV20-1 and TRBJ2-5. The CDR3 loop spans 12 amino acids. Per germline, CDR1 DFQATT and CDR2 SNEGSKA (reference sequence). The CDR3 is CSALVMAETQYF.

The chain recombines TRBV4-2 with TRBJ1-2; TCRdb's assignment of TRBD1 cannot be checked, as there is no DNA. The CDR3 extends over 15 amino acids. CDR1 LGHNA and CDR2 YNFKEQ come from the germline V gene. The CDR3 is CASSQRQGEVEGYTF.

V usage is TRBV20-1 and J usage is TRBJ2-2; TCRdb returns TRBD2, unconfirmable since there is no DNA. The CDR3 length is 15 residues. Germline lookup yields CDR1 DFQATT and CDR2 SNEGSKA (reference sequence). The CDR3 loop is CSASPGTSPTGELFF.

The genes are TRBV7-2 and TRBJ2-5; no DNA is available, so the TRBD2 call from TCRdb remains unchecked. CDR1 and CDR2 from the germline V gene are SGHTA and FQGNSA. This CDR3 has 17 amino acids. The chain's CDR3 is CASSLVRLAGTDETQYF.